The 7 T cell receptor beta chains given below trace back to one sample, sequenced in a study of human thymus T cells. TCRdb's copy holds only in-frame clones and misses some; the assay was immunoSEQ multiplex PCR. The table shows 55,000 to 70,000 clones, with roughly 94% occurring only once. Specimen: blood. These receptors were obtained from a boy in the first two years of life with a congenital heart defect but otherwise immunologically healthy.

V is TRBV6-9 and J is TRBJ2-1; tentatively, D is TRBD1 (6 bases). The CDR3 runs to 12 residues. Per the germline V gene, CDR1 is MNHGY and CDR2 is SVAAGI. V lost 3 bases, J lost 8 bases, and 8 bases lay in between. The CDR3 protein is CASSYYRDEQFF. CDR3 coding DNA: TGTGCCAGCAGTTACTACAGGGATGAGCAGTTCTTC.

This rearrangement joins TRBV6-1 to TRBJ2-7; 12 bases match TRBD2. Trimming at V came to 5 bases and at J to 6 bases, leaving 2 bases not matched to a gene. Per the germline V gene, CDR1 is MNHNS and CDR2 is SASEGT. This CDR3 spans 13 amino acids. CDR3 nucleotide sequence: TGTGCCAGCAGTAGACTAGCGGGAGCCGAGCAGTACTTC. The encoded protein is CASSRLAGAEQYF.

The chain carries TRBV10-3 and TRBJ2-7, with 10 bases fitting TRBD2. V was pared by 6 bases and J by 3 bases, with 2 bases of the junction left unmatched. The CDR3 totals 13 residues. The germline V gene encodes CDR1 ENHRY and CDR2 SYGVKD. CDR3 sequence reads: CAISRLAGYEQYF. The DNA for the CDR3 is TGTGCCATCAGCCGACTAGCGGGCTACGAGCAGTACTTC.

This clone is deemed medium-sized. This rearrangement joins TRBV28 to TRBJ1-1; D might be TRBD1 (6 bases). V was clipped by 8 bases and J by 1 base, with 14 bases between them. CDR3 length equals 14 residues. CDR1 and CDR2 from the germline V gene are MDHEN and SYDVKM. Here the CDR3 DNA reads TGTGCCAGCCGGAGGGGGACATGGAACACTGAAGCTTTCTTT. Its protein product is CASRRGTWNTEAFF. Full variable domain (remainder filled in from reference TRBV28 and TRBJ1-1): DVKVTQSSRYLVKRTGEKVFLECVQDMDHENMFWYRQDPGLGLRLIYFSYDVKMKEKGDIPEGYSVSREKKERFSLILESASTNQTSMYLCASRRGTWNTEAFFGQGTRLTVV.

The chain is built from TRBV28 and TRBJ1-3, with D possibly matching TRBD1 (5 bases). V shed 4 bases and J shed 0 bases, with 13 bases lying between them. The CDR3 runs 16 residues. Germline-derived CDR1 and CDR2 are MDHEN and SYDVKM. CDR3 coding DNA: TGTGCCAGCAGTTACTACGGGGCCAGCTCTGGAAACACCATATATTTT. Its translation is CASSYYGASSGNTIYF.

The rearrangement uses TRBV7-2 and TRBJ1-3; no clear D gene. The CDR3 length is 17 residues. Trimming left V 1 base short and J 0 bases short, with 13 bases between. Germline CDR1 and CDR2: SGHTA and FQGNSA. CDR3 protein: CASSLEGYSFSGNTIYF. CDR3 DNA: TGTGCCAGCAGCTTAGAAGGGTACTCCTTCTCTGGAAACACCATATATTTT.

The gene calls are TRBV19 and TRBJ1-4; 7 nucleotides line up with TRBD1. V lost 6 bases to trimming and J lost 7 bases; unmatched junction nucleotides: 11. Germline V CDR1 and CDR2: LNHDA, SQIVND (reference sequence). The length of the CDR3 is 15 residues. In nucleotides, the CDR3 is TGTGCCAGTAGCCAAGAGGGGGCCGGGGGTGAAAAACTGTTTTTT. This encodes CASSQEGAGGEKLFF.